One T cell receptor (beta chain) is described in this entry. What it recognizes is unknown. The data stem from a study of TIL therapy for anti-PD-1-resistant metastatic lung cancer. Notes on the study in general: The cohort had more treatment-naive, never-smoker and oncogene-addicted patients than typical.

Stated time point: pre-treatment sample, taken before nivolumab and TIL therapy. Stage 4 NSCLC adults joined between October 2017 and January 2020. Sequencing used immunoSEQ v3. Here immunoSEQ multiplex PCR was the method, and the copy in TCRdb shows in-frame clones only, minus some. Of approximately 45,000 clones listed, around three quarters are singletons. Germline V gene data show CDR1 as SQVTM and CDR2 as ANQGSEA. The V end was cut by 0 bases, the J end by 0 bases, with 10 bases between. This CDR3 comprises 15 residues. The receptor's source is a man between 65 and 85 years old with non-small cell lung cancer. The sequences come from blood, collected at baseline. The J gene is TRBJ2-3, the V gene TRBV29-1; no firm D call. In nucleotides, the CDR3 is TGCAGCGTTGAAGATGTCAGTGCTAGCACAGATACGCAGTATTTT. It codes for CSVEDVSASTDTQYF.